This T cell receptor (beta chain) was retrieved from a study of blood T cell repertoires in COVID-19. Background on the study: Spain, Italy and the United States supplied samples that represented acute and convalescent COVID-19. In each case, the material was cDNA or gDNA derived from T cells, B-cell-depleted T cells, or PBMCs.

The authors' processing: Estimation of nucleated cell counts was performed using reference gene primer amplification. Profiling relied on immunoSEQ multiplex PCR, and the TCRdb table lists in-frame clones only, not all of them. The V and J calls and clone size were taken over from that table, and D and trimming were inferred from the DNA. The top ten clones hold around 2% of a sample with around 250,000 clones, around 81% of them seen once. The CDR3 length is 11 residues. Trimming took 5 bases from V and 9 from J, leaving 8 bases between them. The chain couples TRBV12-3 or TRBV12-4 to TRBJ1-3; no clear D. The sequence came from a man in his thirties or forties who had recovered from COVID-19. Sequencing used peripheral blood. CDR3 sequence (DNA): TGTGCCAGCAGTCCAGATCTCACCATATATTTT. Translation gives CASSPDLTIYF.